The entry below gives a single TCR beta chain sequence along with its context. As yet, its antigen is unknown. This sample was taken from a study of CD8+ T cells in alopecia areata. Overall study context: The study gave treated patients oral tofacitinib at 5 to 10 mg twice daily. Dosing with tofacitinib proceeded for 6 to 18 months, followed by 6 months off drug.

Following RNA extraction, reverse transcription yielded cDNA that acted as the sequencing template. The assay was immunoSEQ multiplex PCR, and TCRdb's table has in-frame clones only and misses some. The sample contains 69,000 or so clones, about three fifths of which appear only once. This CDR3 region has 14 residues. Trimming took off 5 bases at V and 1 base at J, with 9 bases between the two ends. CDR1 is PRHDT and CDR2 is FYEKMQ in the germline V gene (reference sequence). The study's findings and limits: Clonality was higher in lesional than normal scalp, especially in alopecia totalis/universalis.

The genes are TRBV13 and TRBJ2-4; D could derive from TRBD1 or TRBD2 (5 bases each). Sequenced material: CD8+ T cells sorted from blood, taken at week 0. The sequence derives from a human donor with alopecia areata. The CDR3 DNA follows: TGTGCCAGCAGCGTGTGGGGGGCCAAAAACATTCAGTACTTC. It yields the protein CASSVWGAKNIQYF.